Presented here are 30 T cell receptor beta chains from one specimen sequenced in a study of CD8 T cells in ankylosing spondylitis. TCRdb called the 5' RACE reads again in MiXCR, with one record for every CDR3 protein. Here the sample spans 30,000 or so distinct CDR3 sequences, around 5% being singletons. The sequenced material came from blood, either unsorted or a sorted T cell fraction (not recorded which). All receptors derive from a female donor with ankylosing spondylitis or in good health (not recorded which).

This clonotype was seen many times. The CDR3 here is CASSVGLDTIYF. The CDR3 nucleotides are TGTGCCAGCAGCGTAGGTCTGGACACCATATATTTT. This chain links TRBV9 with TRBJ1-3; D gene unclear. The CDR3 contains 12 residues. V lost 0 bases, J lost 8 bases, and 6 bases lay in between. Germline V gives CDR1 SGDLS, CDR2 YYNGEE.

This clonotype was observed many times. The chain links TRBV9 to TRBJ1-4, with 7 positions matching TRBD1. Germline V gives CDR1 SGDLS, CDR2 YYNGEE. V lost 2 bases to trimming and J lost 4 bases; unmatched junction nucleotides: 8. The CDR3 is 16 amino acids. The CDR3 coding sequence is TGTGCCAGCAGCGTCTCCGCGGGACAGAATAATGAAAAACTGTTTTTT. It yields the protein CASSVSAGQNNEKLFF.

This clonotype is judged medium-sized. The chain employs TRBV9 and TRBJ2-1; 12 bases map to TRBD2. Germline V gene lookup returns CDR1 SGDLS and CDR2 YYNGEE. J lost 4 bases, V lost 4 bases, and 21 bases had no gene match. The CDR3 consists of 21 residues. Here the CDR3 DNA reads TGTGCCAGCAGCTCCCCCTCTGGGGCTAGCGGGGGGGCCGGCGGATACAATGAGCAGTTCTTC. Translation: CASSSPSGASGGAGGYNEQFF.

This clonotype was seen at least ten times. J is TRBJ2-1 and V is TRBV9, with no clear D. Germline CDR1 is SGDLS and CDR2 is YYNGEE. V lost 2 bases to trimming and J lost 2 bases, with 14 bases between them. This CDR3 has 16 amino acids. DNA for the CDR3: TGTGCCAGCAGCGTCGCCTCTCAGAACCCCTACAATGAGCAGTTCTTC. Translation gives CASSVASQNPYNEQFF.

This clonotype was seen at least ten times. The chain carries TRBV9 and TRBJ2-2, with 11 bases aligning to TRBD2. The CDR3 contains 16 residues. V lost 0 bases to trimming and J lost 11 bases; unmatched junction nucleotides: 9. In germline, CDR1 is SGDLS, CDR2 YYNGEE. The CDR3 region has the DNA TGTGCCAGCAGCGTAGCTCCTAGCGGGGGGCCTCGAGAGCTGTTTTTT. Protein sequence: CASSVAPSGGPRELFF.

As concerns this clonotype: One junction end does not reproduce the germline sequence, and a read error may be involved. The DNA of the CDR3 is TGTGCCAGCAGCGTAGGTCCAACTAATGCAAAACTGTTTTTT. Translating it yields CASSVGPTNAKLFF. J is TRBJ1-4 and V is TRBV9; D remains unclear. This CDR3 is built from 14 residues. Looked up from germline, CDR1 is SGDLS and CDR2 is YYNGEE.

This clonotype was detected only a few times. J is TRBJ2-1 and V is TRBV9, with D tentatively TRBD1 or TRBD2 (5 bases each). V lost 0 bases to trimming and J lost 3 bases, with 13 bases between them. The CDR3 has 16 amino acids. CDR1 and CDR2 from the germline V gene are SGDLS and YYNGEE. The CDR3 loop is CASSVVGSRGYNEQFF. CDR3 bases: TGTGCCAGCAGCGTAGTAGGGAGTAGGGGCTACAATGAGCAGTTCTTC.

This clonotype has ten or more counts. The CDR3 nucleotides are TGTGCCAGCAGCGTAGTAGCTGGGCCCAGGGATGAGCAGTTCTTC. Its protein product is CASSVVAGPRDEQFF. The chain joins TRBV9 to TRBJ2-1, with D perhaps matching TRBD1 (5 bases). The CDR3 consists of 15 residues. Between the trimmed V and J ends, which lost 0 bases and 8 bases, there was a span of 15 bases. Germline assignment: CDR1 SGDLS and CDR2 YYNGEE.

This clonotype was seen repeatedly, ten times or more. The CDR3 loop reads CASSPSILRTGYTF. CDR3 nucleotides: TGTGCCAGCAGCCCGAGTATTTTGAGGACTGGCTACACCTTC. This chain links TRBV9 with TRBJ1-2, with no clear D. Germline V gives CDR1 SGDLS, CDR2 YYNGEE. CDR3 length equals 14 residues. Trimming took off 4 bases at V and 7 bases at J, with 17 bases between the two ends. The full variable domain, its missing parts supplied by reference TRBV9 and TRBJ1-2, is DSGVTQTPKHLITATGQRVTLRCSPRSGDLSVYWYQQSLDQGLQFLIQYYNGEERAKGNILERFSAQQFPDLHSELNLSSLELGDSALYFCASSPSILRTGYTFGSGTRLTVV.

This clonotype is medium-sized within its sample. V gene TRBV9 combines with J gene TRBJ2-1, with no clear D. Trimming stripped 3 bases from V and 7 bases from J, with 11 bases between. CDR1 is SGDLS, CDR2 YYNGEE, per germline. The CDR3 is 13 residues long. CDR3 in DNA: TGTGCCAGCAGCGCTGAAATTTTGAATGAGCAGTTCTTC. Translating it yields CASSAEILNEQFF. The full variable domain, completed using reference TRBV9 and TRBJ2-1, is DSGVTQTPKHLITATGQRVTLRCSPRSGDLSVYWYQQSLDQGLQFLIQYYNGEERAKGNILERFSAQQFPDLHSELNLSSLELGDSALYFCASSAEILNEQFFGPGTRLTVL.

This clonotype was counted ten times or more. V and J are TRBV9 and TRBJ1-6, with a weak D call TRBD1 (6 bases). The CDR3 sequence is 16 residues long. The germline V gene has CDR1 SGDLS and CDR2 YYNGEE. The V gene lost 0 bases and the J gene lost 6 bases, with 13 bases spanning the gap. CDR3 sequence reads: CASSVDAGQSNSPLHF. The CDR3 coding sequence is TGTGCCAGCAGCGTAGACGCCGGACAGAGTAATTCACCCCTCCACTTT. Supplemented by reference TRBV9 and TRBJ1-6, the full variable domain reads DSGVTQTPKHLITATGQRVTLRCSPRSGDLSVYWYQQSLDQGLQFLIQYYNGEERAKGNILERFSAQQFPDLHSELNLSSLELGDSALYFCASSVDAGQSNSPLHFGNGTRLTVT.

This clonotype was found many times. This chain joins TRBV9 and TRBJ2-1; 11 bases line up with TRBD2. The germline CDR1 and CDR2 sequences are SGDLS and YYNGEE. V gave up 5 bases and J gave up 4 bases; unmatched junction bases: 5. The CDR3 has 15 residues. The CDR3 DNA reads as TGTGCCAGCAGTACGGGACTAGCGGTTTACAATGAGCAGTTCTTC. Residues: CASSTGLAVYNEQFF. The whole variable domain, remainder taken from reference TRBV9 and TRBJ2-1, is DSGVTQTPKHLITATGQRVTLRCSPRSGDLSVYWYQQSLDQGLQFLIQYYNGEERAKGNILERFSAQQFPDLHSELNLSSLELGDSALYFCASSTGLAVYNEQFFGPGTRLTVL.

This clonotype was counted at least ten times. This chain uses TRBV9 with TRBJ2-3, with D perhaps matching TRBD1 (6 bases). Looked up from germline, CDR1 is SGDLS and CDR2 is YYNGEE. Trimming removed 0 bases from V and 5 bases from J, with 10 bases in between. This CDR3 comprises 14 residues. The CDR3 region is CASSVDARGDTQYF. CDR3 coding DNA: TGTGCCAGCAGCGTAGATGCCAGGGGAGATACGCAGTATTTT. Supplemented by reference TRBV9 and TRBJ2-3, the full variable domain reads DSGVTQTPKHLITATGQRVTLRCSPRSGDLSVYWYQQSLDQGLQFLIQYYNGEERAKGNILERFSAQQFPDLHSELNLSSLELGDSALYFCASSVDARGDTQYFGPGTRLTVL.

The chain employs TRBV21-1 and TRBJ2-7; the table's D call, TRBD2, has no DNA check behind it. TRBV21-1 is recorded as a pseudogene. CDR3 length: 16 residues. For the CDR3, the DNA is TGTGCCAGCAGCAAGTCTAGCGGGTGGTTGATAAACGAGCAGTACTTC. Protein: CASSKSSGWLINEQYF.

This clonotype was found many times. The V gene is TRBV9, the J gene TRBJ1-1; no reliable D call. This CDR3 is 13 amino acids long. With 2 bases removed from V and 5 bases from J, the gap between germline ends came to 10 bases. Germline CDR1 and CDR2: SGDLS and YYNGEE. The CDR3 region has the DNA TGTGCCAGCAGCGTTGGGGAGAGGACTGAAGCTTTCTTT. This sequence encodes CASSVGERTEAFF.

This clonotype has a count of ten or more. The chain has TRBV9 and TRBJ1-6, with D perhaps matching TRBD1 (5 bases). The CDR3 contains 12 residues. V was clipped by 3 bases and J by 13 bases, with 11 bases between them. Germline V gene data show CDR1 as SGDLS and CDR2 as YYNGEE. CDR3 sequence (DNA): TGTGCCAGCAGCGAGCTCCAGGGTCCCCTCCACTTT. It yields the protein CASSELQGPLHF.

This clonotype was counted only a few times. The chain links TRBV9 to TRBJ2-2; 14 positions match TRBD2. Looked up from germline, CDR1 is SGDLS and CDR2 is YYNGEE. The V gene end was trimmed by 4 bases and the J gene end by 6 bases; junction bases not matched to a gene: 14. The CDR3 covers 19 residues. CDR3 in amino acids: CASSTTTGTSGRSPGELFF. CDR3 sequence (DNA): TGTGCCAGCAGCACAACGACCGGGACTAGCGGGAGATCCCCCGGGGAGCTGTTTTTT.

By share, this clonotype ranks as medium-sized. This rearrangement joins TRBV9 to TRBJ2-4, with a tentative D call TRBD1 (5 bases). With 0 bases removed from V and 9 bases from J, the gap between germline ends came to 10 bases. CDR1 and CDR2 from the germline V gene are SGDLS and YYNGEE. The CDR3 has 13 amino acids. CDR3 nucleotide sequence: TGTGCCAGCAGCGTAGGAAACCAGGGCATTCAGTACTTC. Its protein product is CASSVGNQGIQYF.

The rearrangement links TRBV9 to TRBJ1-5; D not resolved. Germline CDR1 reads SGDLS; CDR2 reads YYNGEE. The CDR3 has 14 amino acids. V lost 0 bases, J lost 5 bases, and 9 bases lay in between. CDR3 in DNA: TGTGCCAGCAGCGTAGAATCAAGTTATCAGCCCCAGCATTTT. It yields the protein CASSVESSYQPQHF. Combining the CDR3 with reference TRBV9 and TRBJ1-5 gives the whole variable domain DSGVTQTPKHLITATGQRVTLRCSPRSGDLSVYWYQQSLDQGLQFLIQYYNGEERAKGNILERFSAQQFPDLHSELNLSSLELGDSALYFCASSVESSYQPQHFGDGTRLSIL.

This clonotype was seen many times. The rearrangement joins TRBV9 to TRBJ2-1; D unresolved. Germline V gene data show CDR1 as SGDLS and CDR2 as YYNGEE. The CDR3 contains 14 residues. V was trimmed by 1 base and J by 6 bases, leaving 11 bases between them. The CDR3 nucleotides read TGTGCCAGCAGCGTATCTCGGGTCGGCAATGAGCAGTTCTTC. It codes for CASSVSRVGNEQFF.

The chain joins TRBV9 to TRBJ2-3; 9 nucleotides agree with TRBD2. Looked up from germline, CDR1 is SGDLS and CDR2 is YYNGEE. V was pared by 0 bases and J by 2 bases, with 4 bases of the junction left unmatched. This CDR3 contains 16 residues. Written as DNA, the CDR3 is TGTGCCAGCAGCGTAGACGGCGGGAGGGCCACAGATACGCAGTATTTT. Its protein is CASSVDGGRATDTQYF.

This clonotype was recorded at least ten times. The chain is built from TRBV9 and TRBJ1-1, with no clear D. V was pared by 4 bases and J by 1 base, with 8 bases between. Germline CDR1 reads SGDLS; CDR2 reads YYNGEE. There are 13 residues in the CDR3. CDR3 sequence reads: CASSPLRNTEAFF. The DNA of the CDR3 is TGTGCCAGCAGCCCACTGAGGAACACTGAAGCTTTCTTT.

This clonotype was observed at least ten times. This chain links TRBV9 with TRBJ2-3, with 12 bases lining up with TRBD2. V dropped 0 bases and J dropped 8; count of bases not matched to a gene: 7. Germline-derived CDR1 and CDR2 are SGDLS and YYNGEE. This CDR3 is built from 16 residues. The CDR3 reads CASSVDLAGGPGTQYF. CDR3 bases: TGTGCCAGCAGCGTAGATCTAGCGGGGGGGCCAGGTACGCAGTATTTT.

There are many counts of this clonotype. This rearrangement joins TRBV9 to TRBJ2-6; the match to TRBD1 covers 10 bases. V shed 2 bases and J 3 bases; nucleotides not matched to a gene: 5. Germline CDR1 SGDLS, CDR2 YYNGEE. The CDR3 contains 17 residues. The CDR3 nucleotides are TGTGCCAGCAGCGTGGGACAGGGGATCCTTGGGGCCAACGTCCTGACTTTC. Its protein product is CASSVGQGILGANVLTF. The entire variable domain, with the rest obtained from reference TRBV9 and TRBJ2-6, is as follows: DSGVTQTPKHLITATGQRVTLRCSPRSGDLSVYWYQQSLDQGLQFLIQYYNGEERAKGNILERFSAQQFPDLHSELNLSSLELGDSALYFCASSVGQGILGANVLTFGAGSRLTVL.

In this sample, this clonotype turned up a few times. V gene TRBV9 combines with J gene TRBJ2-3; 9 bases fit TRBD2. There are 14 residues in the CDR3. CDR1 SGDLS and CDR2 YYNGEE come from the germline V gene. V lost 1 base and J lost 4; bases outside the gene matches: 1. CDR3 DNA sequence: TGTGCCAGCAGCGTAAGCGGGGGGTCAGATACGCAGTATTTT. This sequence encodes CASSVSGGSDTQYF.

Ten or more counts support this clonotype. The V call is TRBV7-2, the J call TRBJ2-5; possible D gene TRBD1, 7 bases. Germline lookup yields CDR1 SGHTA and CDR2 FQGNSA. The V gene lost 3 bases and the J gene lost 11 bases, with 16 bases spanning the gap. The CDR3 runs 13 residues. In DNA form, the CDR3 reads TGTGCCAGCAGCTTTAGCGGACAGGCCTTGCAGTACTTC. Residues: CASSFSGQALQYF.

This clonotype was detected many times. The rearrangement uses TRBV9 and TRBJ1-2; no clear D. Trimming took 0 bases from V and 2 from J, leaving 11 bases between them. Germline V gene data show CDR1 as SGDLS and CDR2 as YYNGEE. The CDR3 has 15 residues. The chain's CDR3 is CASSVGWGGNYGYTF. In nucleotides, the CDR3 is TGTGCCAGCAGCGTAGGGTGGGGAGGGAACTATGGCTACACCTTC.

This clonotype was counted many times. CDR3 sequence (DNA): TGTGCCAGCAGCCTCCGGGACGTCAACTATGGCTACACCTTC. Residues: CASSLRDVNYGYTF. This sequence joins TRBV9 and TRBJ1-2, with D possibly TRBD1 on 5 matching bases. Germline V gene data show CDR1 as SGDLS and CDR2 as YYNGEE. This CDR3 is built from 14 residues. V lost 4 bases to trimming and J lost 2 bases, with 12 bases between them.

This chain connects TRBV9 to TRBJ2-5, with 8 bases identical to TRBD2. With V trimmed by 3 bases and J by 1 base, 8 bases remained unmatched. Germline CDR1 SGDLS, CDR2 YYNGEE. This CDR3 has 16 residues. CDR3 sequence: CASSGGYSGVQETQYF. In DNA form, the CDR3 reads TGTGCCAGCAGCGGGGGGTATAGCGGGGTCCAAGAGACCCAGTACTTC.

The chain carries TRBV9 and TRBJ2-3; maybe TRBD2 (6 bases). The germline V gene has CDR1 SGDLS and CDR2 YYNGEE. V lost 0 bases and J 3 bases, leaving 8 bases between the germline ends. This CDR3 has 14 residues. The CDR3 region is CASSVDLATDTQYF. The DNA of the CDR3 is TGTGCCAGCAGCGTAGATCTAGCGACAGATACGCAGTATTTT.